A selection of T cell receptor beta chains follows, all from one sample in a study of response to subunit inactivated influenza vaccine. Each CDR3 protein gets one entry after TCRdb re-called the RT-PCR reads with MiXCR. The data show 180,000 or so distinct CDR3 sequences, 12% seen once. This sample was shared with a second study, whose subject was T cells expressing NK-cell markers.

This sample comprised CD8+ T cells sorted from PBMCs, obtained approximately 13 days after vaccination. The receptors originated from a middle-aged man who received an inactivated influenza vaccine. The CDR3 runs from the conserved cysteine through the conserved F or W. D genes are given only for firm matches. Clone sizes are given selectively: once, few, many, or a class where the clone is expanded.

CDR3aa	CDR3nt	abundance	d_gene	v_gene	j_gene
CASSLVGGANQETQYF	TGTGCCAGCAGCTTAGTTGGAGGGGCGAACCAAGAGACCCAGTACTTC	many	-	TRBV11-2	TRBJ2-5
CASSSPGGQGNQPQHF	TGTGCCAGCAGTTCCCCGGGGGGACAGGGCAATCAGCCCCAGCATTTT	-	TRBD1	TRBV2	TRBJ1-5
CASSSRTEPALSSYEQYF	TGTGCCAGCAGCTCAAGGACAGAGCCGGCTCTGAGCTCCTACGAGCAGTACTTC	-	-	TRBV13	TRBJ2-7
CASSLQLAWDTGELFF	TGTGCCAGCAGTTTACAACTAGCGTGGGACACCGGGGAGCTGTTTTTT	many	TRBD2	TRBV12-3/TRBV12-4	TRBJ2-2
CASSLFRFGVNSPLHF	TGTGCCAGCAGTTTATTTAGATTTGGTGTCAATTCACCCCTCCACTTT	-	-	TRBV28	TRBJ1-6
CSVGGGDGELFF	TGCAGTGTCGGGGGGGGCGACGGGGAGCTGTTTTTT	-	TRBD2	TRBV20-1	TRBJ2-2
CAQGAGGPYEQFF	TGTGCCCAAGGAGCGGGAGGGCCCTATGAGCAGTTCTTC	-	TRBD2	TRBV7-9	TRBJ2-1
CSVVRQGYEQYF	TGCAGCGTTGTGAGACAGGGCTACGAGCAGTACTTC	many	TRBD1	TRBV29-1	TRBJ2-7
CASSQPGGYGYTF	TGTGCCAGCAGCCAGCCCGGGGGCTATGGCTACACCTTC	-	-	TRBV3-1	TRBJ1-2
CASSFSRLEQYF	TGTGCCAGCAGCTTTTCTAGGCTCGAGCAGTACTTC	many	-	TRBV7-9	TRBJ2-7
CASSLGGSLETQYF	TGTGCCAGCAGCTTAGGGGGCAGTTTGGAGACCCAGTACTTC	medium-sized	-	TRBV11-2	TRBJ2-5
CASSPRTGVVSGELFF	TGCGCCAGCAGCCCCCGAACAGGGGTGGTTTCTGGGGAGCTGTTTTTT	-	TRBD1	TRBV4-1	TRBJ2-2
CAISISGGRNQPQHF	TGCGCCATCAGCATCTCAGGGGGCCGAAATCAGCCCCAGCATTTT	-	TRBD1	TRBV5-1	TRBJ1-5